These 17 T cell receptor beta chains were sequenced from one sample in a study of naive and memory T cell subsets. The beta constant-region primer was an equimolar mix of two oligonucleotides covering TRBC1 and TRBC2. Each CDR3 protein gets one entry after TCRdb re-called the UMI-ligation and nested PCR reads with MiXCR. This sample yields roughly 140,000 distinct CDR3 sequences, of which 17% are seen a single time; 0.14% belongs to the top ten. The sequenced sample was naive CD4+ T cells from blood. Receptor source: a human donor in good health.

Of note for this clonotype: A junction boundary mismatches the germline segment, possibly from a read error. The CDR3 region has the DNA TGTGTCAGCAGCTTGGTCGGGCCAGGACAGGGCACTGAAGCTTTCTTT. Its translation: CVSSLVGPGQGTEAFF. The chain combines TRBV5-6 with TRBJ1-1; 8 bases are shared with TRBD1. The length of the CDR3 is 16 residues. Germline V gives CDR1 SGHDT, CDR2 YYEEEE.

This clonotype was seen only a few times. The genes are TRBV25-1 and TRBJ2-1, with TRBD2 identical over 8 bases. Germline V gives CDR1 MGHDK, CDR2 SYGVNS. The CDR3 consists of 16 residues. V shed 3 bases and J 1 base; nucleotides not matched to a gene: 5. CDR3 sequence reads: CASSELTSGSYNEQFF. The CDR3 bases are TGTGCCAGCAGTGAGTTAACTAGCGGATCCTACAATGAGCAGTTCTTC.

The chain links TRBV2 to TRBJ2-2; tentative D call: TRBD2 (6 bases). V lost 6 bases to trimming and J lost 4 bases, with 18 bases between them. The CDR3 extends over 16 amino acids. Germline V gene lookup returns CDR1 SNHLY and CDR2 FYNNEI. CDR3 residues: CASRSEGGVGTGELFF. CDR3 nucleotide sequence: TGTGCCAGCAGATCGGAGGGTGGGGTCGGCACCGGGGAGCTGTTTTTT.

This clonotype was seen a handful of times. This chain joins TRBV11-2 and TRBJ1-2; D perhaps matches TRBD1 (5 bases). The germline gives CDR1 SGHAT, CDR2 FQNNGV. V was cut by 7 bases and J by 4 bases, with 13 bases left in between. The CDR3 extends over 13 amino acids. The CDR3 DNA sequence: TGTGCCAGCACCAGGGACCGAGTCTATGGCTACACCTTC. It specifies CASTRDRVYGYTF. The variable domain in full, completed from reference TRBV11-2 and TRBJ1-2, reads EAGVAQSPRYKIIEKRQSVAFWCNPISGHATLYWYQQILGQGPKLLIQFQNNGVVDDSQLPKDRFSAERLKGVDSTLKIQPAKLEDSAVYLCASTRDRVYGYTFGSGTRLTVV.

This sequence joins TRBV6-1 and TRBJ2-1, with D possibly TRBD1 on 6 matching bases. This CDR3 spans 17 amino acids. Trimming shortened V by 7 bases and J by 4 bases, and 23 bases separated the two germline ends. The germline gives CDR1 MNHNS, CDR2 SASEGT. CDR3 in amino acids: CASTPTGVQRGYNEQFF. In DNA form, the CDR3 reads TGTGCCAGCACGCCAACTGGGGTACAGAGGGGGTACAATGAGCAGTTCTTC.

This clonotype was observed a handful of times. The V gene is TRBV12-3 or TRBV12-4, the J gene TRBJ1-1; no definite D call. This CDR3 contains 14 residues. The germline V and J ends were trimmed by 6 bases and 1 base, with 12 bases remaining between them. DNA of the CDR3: TGTGCCAGCAGCCAAGGACGGTCGAACACTGAAGCTTTCTTT. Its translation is CASSQGRSNTEAFF.

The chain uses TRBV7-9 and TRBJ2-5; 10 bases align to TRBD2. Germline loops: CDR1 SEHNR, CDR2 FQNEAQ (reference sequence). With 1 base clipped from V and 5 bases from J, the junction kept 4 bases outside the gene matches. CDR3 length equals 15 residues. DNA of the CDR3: TGTGCCAGCAGCTTAGGGCTAGCGGGAGCCGAGACCCAGTACTTC. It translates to CASSLGLAGAETQYF.

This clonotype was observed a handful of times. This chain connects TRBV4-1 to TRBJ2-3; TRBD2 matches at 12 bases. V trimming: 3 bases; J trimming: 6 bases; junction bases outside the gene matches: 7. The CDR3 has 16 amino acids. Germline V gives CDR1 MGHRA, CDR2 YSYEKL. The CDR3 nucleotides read TGCGCCAGCAGCCAGATGACTAGCGGGAGTCGGGATACGCAGTATTTT. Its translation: CASSQMTSGSRDTQYF.

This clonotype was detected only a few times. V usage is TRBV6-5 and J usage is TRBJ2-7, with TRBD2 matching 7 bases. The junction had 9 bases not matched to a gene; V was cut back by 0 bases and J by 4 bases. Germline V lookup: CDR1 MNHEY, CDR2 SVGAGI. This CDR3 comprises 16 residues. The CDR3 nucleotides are TGTGCCAGCAGTTACTCGGCTCTGGCGGGAGCTTACGAGCAGTACTTC. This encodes CASSYSALAGAYEQYF.

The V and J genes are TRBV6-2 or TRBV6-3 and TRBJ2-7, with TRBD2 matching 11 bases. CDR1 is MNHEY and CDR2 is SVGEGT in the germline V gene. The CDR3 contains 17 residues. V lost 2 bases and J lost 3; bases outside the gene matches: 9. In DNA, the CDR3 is TGTGCCAGCAGTTACAAACTGACTAGCGGGATTTTCTACGAGCAGTACTTC. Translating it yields CASSYKLTSGIFYEQYF.

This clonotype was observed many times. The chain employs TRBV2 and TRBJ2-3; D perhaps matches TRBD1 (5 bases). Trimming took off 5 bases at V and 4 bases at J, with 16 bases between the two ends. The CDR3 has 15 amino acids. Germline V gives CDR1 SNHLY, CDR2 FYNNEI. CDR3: CASSLDKIIADTQYF. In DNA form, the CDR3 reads TGTGCCAGCAGTTTGGACAAGATCATCGCAGATACGCAGTATTTT.

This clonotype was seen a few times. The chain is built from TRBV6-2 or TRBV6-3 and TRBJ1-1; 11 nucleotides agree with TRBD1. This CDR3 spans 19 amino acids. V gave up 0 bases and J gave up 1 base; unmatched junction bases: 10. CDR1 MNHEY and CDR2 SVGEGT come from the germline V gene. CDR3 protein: CASSYSMRTGGAGNTEAFF. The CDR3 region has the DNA TGTGCCAGCAGTTACTCGATGAGGACAGGGGGCGCGGGGAACACTGAAGCTTTCTTT.

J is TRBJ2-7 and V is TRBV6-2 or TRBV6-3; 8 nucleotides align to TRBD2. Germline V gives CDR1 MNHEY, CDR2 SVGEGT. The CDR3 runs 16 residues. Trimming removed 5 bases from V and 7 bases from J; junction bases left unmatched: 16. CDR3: CASSPLSGSLVEEQYF. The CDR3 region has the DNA TGTGCCAGCAGTCCCCTGAGCGGGAGCCTCGTGGAAGAGCAGTACTTC.

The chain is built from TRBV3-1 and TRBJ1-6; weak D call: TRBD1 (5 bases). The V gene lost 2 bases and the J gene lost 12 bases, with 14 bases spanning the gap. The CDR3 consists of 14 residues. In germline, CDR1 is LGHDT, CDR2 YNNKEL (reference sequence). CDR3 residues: CASSQQGYVEPLHF. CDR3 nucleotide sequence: TGTGCCAGCAGCCAACAGGGCTACGTCGAACCCCTCCACTTT.

The CDR3 DNA is TGTGCCAGCAGTTTGGGACAGCCCGGGAACACTGAAGCTTTCTTT. Translation gives CASSLGQPGNTEAFF. J is TRBJ1-1 and V is TRBV12-3 or TRBV12-4; 7 nucleotides align to TRBD1. This CDR3 is 15 amino acids long. V gave up 3 bases and J gave up 1 base; unmatched junction bases: 5.

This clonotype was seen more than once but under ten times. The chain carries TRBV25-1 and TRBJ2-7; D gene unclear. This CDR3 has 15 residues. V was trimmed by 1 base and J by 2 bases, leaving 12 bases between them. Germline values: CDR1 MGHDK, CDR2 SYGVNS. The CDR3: CASSESTPAAYEQYF. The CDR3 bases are TGTGCCAGCAGTGAATCGACCCCAGCCGCCTACGAGCAGTACTTC.

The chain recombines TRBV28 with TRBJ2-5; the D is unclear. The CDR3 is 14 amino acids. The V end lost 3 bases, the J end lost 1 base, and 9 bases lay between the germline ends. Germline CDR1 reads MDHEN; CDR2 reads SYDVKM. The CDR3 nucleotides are TGTGCCAGCAGTTTCGGGCCAGTCCAAGAGACCCAGTACTTC. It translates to CASSFGPVQETQYF. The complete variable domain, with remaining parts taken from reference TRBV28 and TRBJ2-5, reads DVKVTQSSRYLVKRTGEKVFLECVQDMDHENMFWYRQDPGLGLRLIYFSYDVKMKEKGDIPEGYSVSREKKERFSLILESASTNQTSMYLCASSFGPVQETQYFGPGTRLLVL.